The 30 T cell receptor beta chains presented below share a single source sample, sequenced in a study of T cell repertoires in cytomegalovirus infection. Their antigen targets remain unknown. Using its own MiXCR run on the reads, TCRdb lists one record per CDR3 protein. The profile covers approximately 770,000 distinct CDR3 sequences, with 25% to 35% appearing a single time and over 10% taken by the ten largest. Sequenced material: cultured CD8+ T cells from PBMCs, taken from culture after CMV antigen stimulation. These receptors were collected from a human donor in good health (CMV status not recorded). Some clones in this sample may be carry-over from other donors' samples.

V gene TRBV7-8 combines with J gene TRBJ2-6; 8 bases fit TRBD1. The CDR3 sequence is 20 residues long. V lost 2 bases to trimming and J lost 2 bases; unmatched junction nucleotides: 14. Germline V gene sequence: CDR1 SGHVS, CDR2 FQNEAQ. The DNA of the CDR3 is TGTGCCAGCAGCTTACCTCAGGGGGGCAGGGGGCGTACTGGGGCCAACGTCCTGACTTTC. This sequence encodes CASSLPQGGRGRTGANVLTF.

V gene TRBV7-2 combines with J gene TRBJ2-3; possibly TRBD2 for D (6 bases). The CDR3 runs to 15 residues. Deletions cut 0 bases from V and 4 bases from J, with 11 bases between. The V gene's germline CDR1 is SGHTA and CDR2 FQGNSA. The CDR3 DNA reads as TGTGCCAGCAGCTTAGCTCGACTAGTCTCAGATACGCAGTATTTT. Amino acids: CASSLARLVSDTQYF.

Of note for this clonotype: This may come from a read error, since a much larger clone is one base off. The final CDR3 position lacks the conserved phenylalanine or tryptophan, pointing to a likely read error. The V and J genes are TRBV6-1 and TRBJ2-3; 8 bases map to TRBD1. Losses at the gene ends were 6 bases for V and 2 bases for J; bases not matched to a gene: 7. The CDR3 has 15 residues. The V gene's germline CDR1 is MNHNS and CDR2 SASEGT. The CDR3 DNA follows: TGTGCCAGCAGCAGGGGGCATCTCCCCACAGATACGCAGTATTCT. Translated, it gives CASSRGHLPTDTQYS.

This chain uses TRBV27 with TRBJ2-7; tentatively, D is TRBD1 (6 bases). The germline V gene has CDR1 MNHEY and CDR2 SMNVEV (reference sequence). The CDR3 length is 15 residues. The V and J ends lost 2 bases and 2 bases respectively, with 13 bases between them. This CDR3 reads CASSLRGTSTYEQYF. The CDR3 nucleotides are TGTGCCAGCAGTTTAAGGGGGACCTCTACCTACGAGCAGTACTTC.

This clonotype came up a few times. The J gene is TRBJ1-5, the V gene TRBV6-6; 8 nucleotides agree with TRBD1. Germline V gene sequence: CDR1 MNHNY, CDR2 SVGAGI (reference sequence). The V and J ends lost 10 bases and 6 bases, in that order; junction bases with no gene match: 8. This CDR3 has 13 amino acids. The CDR3 protein is CATATGEAQPQHF. CDR3 sequence (DNA): TGTGCCACAGCGACAGGGGAGGCTCAGCCCCAGCATTTT.

Many counts were recorded for this clonotype. The chain couples TRBV27 to TRBJ1-1, with TRBD1 as a possible D gene (5 bases). Germline V lookup: CDR1 MNHEY, CDR2 SMNVEV (reference sequence). The CDR3 has 14 residues. V lost 5 bases and J 5 bases, leaving 15 bases between the germline ends. Here the CDR3 DNA reads TGTGCCAGCAGTAGGGGAAGCTTCGGGACTGAAGCTTTCTTT. The encoded protein is CASSRGSFGTEAFF.

Remarks on this clonotype: A much larger clone sits a single nucleotide away, making a read error possible. This chain uses TRBV7-2 with TRBJ2-1; 7 nucleotides line up with TRBD2. The CDR3 loop spans 14 amino acids. Unmatched junction bases numbered 11, after V lost 9 bases and J lost 6 bases. The germline V gene has CDR1 SGHTA and CDR2 FQGNSA. DNA of the CDR3: TGTGCCAGGACCTGGGAGCGGGGCCGCAATGAGCAGTTCTTC. Translated: CARTWERGRNEQFF.

The CDR3 DNA is TGCGCCAGCAGCCAAGGAGTTTTTGGTAATCGAGAGACCCAGTACTTC. It specifies CASSQGVFGNRETQYF. The chain carries TRBV4-1 and TRBJ2-5; D ambiguous. The germline V gene encodes CDR1 MGHRA and CDR2 YSYEKL. Trimming took off 1 base at V and 4 bases at J, with 16 bases between the two ends. This CDR3 has 16 amino acids.

The CDR3 nucleotides read TGTGCCAGCAGCTTTGGCGGCATTGTGAACACTGAAGCTTTCTTT. Encoded protein: CASSFGGIVNTEAFF. V usage is TRBV5-6 and J usage is TRBJ1-1; no reliable D call. Germline CDR1 and CDR2: SGHDT and YYEEEE. V dropped 2 bases and J dropped 0 bases, with 11 bases sitting between them. The CDR3 runs to 15 residues.

The chain has TRBV5-1 and TRBJ2-7; D unresolved. The CDR3 is made up of 15 amino acids. Germline V gives CDR1 SGHRS, CDR2 YFSETQ. The germline V and J ends were trimmed by 0 bases and 0 bases, with 10 bases remaining between them. Written as DNA, the CDR3 is TGCGCCAGCAGCTTGGGCTTTGGAACCTCCTACGAGCAGTACGTC. Protein product: CASSLGFGTSYEQYV.

The chain carries TRBV20-1 and TRBJ2-5, with D possibly being TRBD2 (6 bases). Germline V gene data show CDR1 as DFQATT and CDR2 as SNEGSKA (reference sequence). The length of the CDR3 is 14 residues. V gave up 3 bases and J gave up 2 bases, with 13 bases separating them. The CDR3 nucleotides are TGCAGTGCTAGTAGGCTAGCGAGTCAAGAGACCCAGTACTTC. Encoded protein: CSASRLASQETQYF.

This clonotype was detected only a few times. The chain employs TRBV6-1 and TRBJ1-2; tentatively, D is TRBD1 (5 bases). Germline lookup yields CDR1 MNHNS and CDR2 SASEGT. The CDR3 runs to 13 residues. V lost 7 bases to trimming and J lost 7 bases, with 16 bases between them. In DNA form, the CDR3 reads TGTGCCAGCACCCGGAGGGGCGTTAGTGGCTACACCTTC. Protein product: CASTRRGVSGYTF.

V and J are TRBV14 and TRBJ2-7; no definite D call. The CDR3 covers 13 residues. Germline CDR1 and CDR2: SGHDN and FVKESK. Trimming pared 0 bases from V and 2 bases from J, leaving 5 bases between. CDR3 DNA: TGTGCCAGCAGCCAAGACGTCGCCTACGAGCAGTACTTC. This encodes CASSQDVAYEQYF.

In the case of this clonotype: The conserved final phenylalanine or tryptophan is absent from the CDR3, which likely points to a read error. The chain couples TRBV7-6 to TRBJ1-1; D not resolved. Germline CDR1 is SGHVS and CDR2 is FNYEAQ. V was clipped by 3 bases and J by 1 base, with 9 bases between them. The CDR3 covers 14 residues. The CDR3 protein is CASSFPDGNTEAFL. The CDR3 nucleotides read TGTGCCAGCAGCTTCCCCGATGGGAACACTGAAGCTTTCTTG.

There are many counts of this clonotype. This sequence joins TRBV7-2 and TRBJ2-7; D is unclear. CDR1 and CDR2 (germline): SGHTA, FQGNSA. This CDR3 is 15 amino acids long. The germline V and J ends were trimmed by 2 bases and 0 bases, with 11 bases remaining between them. The CDR3 is CASSLWASHSYEQYV. CDR3 DNA: TGTGCCAGCAGCTTATGGGCTTCCCACTCCTACGAGCAGTACGTC.

This clonotype was observed a handful of times. This chain links TRBV5-4 with TRBJ1-2, with D uncertain. Germline loops: CDR1 SGHNT, CDR2 YYREEE (reference sequence). The CDR3 loop spans 15 amino acids. V gave up 3 bases and J gave up 3 bases, with 15 bases separating them. Written as DNA, the CDR3 is TGTGCCAGCAGCTCTACACTAAACCTCCACTATGGCTACACCTTC. This gives the protein CASSSTLNLHYGYTF. Full variable domain (remainder filled in from reference TRBV5-4 and TRBJ1-2): ETGVTQSPTHLIKTRGQQVTLRCSSQSGHNTVSWYQQALGQGPQFIFQYYREEENGRGNFPPRFSGLQFPNYSSELNVNALELDDSALYLCASSSTLNLHYGYTFGSGTRLTVV.

This clonotype was seen a handful of times. The genes are TRBV6-1 and TRBJ1-2; D might be TRBD1 (5 bases). V dropped 2 bases and J dropped 2 bases, with 12 bases sitting between them. CDR3 size: 15 residues. From germline, CDR1 is MNHNS and CDR2 SASEGT. Written as DNA, the CDR3 is TGTGCCAGCAGTGAAATCCGGGACCAGAACTATGGCTACACCTTC. It yields the protein CASSEIRDQNYGYTF.

This clonotype occurred many times. The chain is built from TRBV6-5 and TRBJ1-2; D perhaps matches TRBD1 (6 bases). CDR3 length: 16 residues. The germline V gene has CDR1 MNHEY and CDR2 SVGAGI. Between the trimmed V and J ends, which lost 3 bases and 7 bases, there was a span of 21 bases. CDR3 nucleotides: TGTGCCAGCAGTTATATTCTAGCTCGGGGGCGATTTGGCTACACCTTC. This translates into CASSYILARGRFGYTF.

The rearrangement uses TRBV6-1 and TRBJ1-4; D is possibly TRBD1 (5 bases). Trimming shortened V by 8 bases and J by 4 bases, and 11 bases separated the two germline ends. Germline V gives CDR1 MNHNS, CDR2 SASEGT. This CDR3 spans 13 amino acids. The chain's CDR3 is CASVRDYNEKLFF. The CDR3 bases are TGTGCCAGCGTCAGGGATTATAATGAAAAACTGTTTTTT.

This clonotype was detected ten times or more. The J gene is TRBJ2-2, the V gene TRBV7-6, with TRBD1 matching 7 bases. With 6 bases clipped from V and 6 bases from J, the junction kept 10 bases outside the gene matches. Germline lookup yields CDR1 SGHVS and CDR2 FNYEAQ. There are 15 residues in the CDR3. The CDR3 DNA follows: TGTGCCAGCAGGTTCGGACAGGAGAGCGCCGGGGAGCTGTTTTTT. Translated: CASRFGQESAGELFF.

In this sample, this clonotype turned up a few times. The chain is built from TRBV6-2 or TRBV6-3 and TRBJ2-6; D uncertain. V lost 2 bases to trimming and J lost 0 bases, with 17 bases between them. The CDR3 runs to 19 residues. Germline lookup yields CDR1 MNHEY and CDR2 SVGEGT. This CDR3 is CASSYATVAQHSGANVLTF. The CDR3 DNA sequence: TGTGCCAGCAGTTACGCCACGGTCGCGCAGCACTCTGGGGCCAACGTCCTGACTTTC.

This clonotype was counted between two and nine times. The genes are TRBV15 and TRBJ2-1, with 11 bases aligning to TRBD1. Germline V gene lookup returns CDR1 LNHNV and CDR2 YYDKDF (reference sequence). There are 17 residues in the CDR3. The J segment lost 3 bases and the V segment lost 1 base, leaving 5 bases of the junction unmatched. CDR3 sequence reads: CATSRGRDRGIYNEQFF. CDR3 nucleotides: TGTGCCACCAGCAGAGGCCGGGACAGGGGGATCTACAATGAGCAGTTCTTC.

This sequence joins TRBV6-5 and TRBJ1-2; D not resolved. V was pared by 0 bases and J by 0 bases, with 14 bases between. This CDR3 has 17 residues. Germline V CDR1 and CDR2: MNHEY, SVGAGI. The CDR3 is CASSYSGNRFANYGYTF. CDR3 nucleotides: TGTGCCAGCAGTTACTCGGGGAACAGATTTGCTAACTATGGCTACACCTTC.

The rearrangement joins TRBV10-2 to TRBJ1-1; D unclear. V was pared by 2 bases and J by 4 bases, with 5 bases between. The germline gives CDR1 WSHSY, CDR2 SAAADI. CDR3 size: 12 residues. CDR3 sequence (DNA): TGCGCCAGCAGTGAGGGATTCACTGAAGCTTTCTTT. Translating gives CASSEGFTEAFF.

The rearrangement uses TRBV6-2 or TRBV6-3 and TRBJ2-1, with TRBD2 matching 11 bases. Germline trimming cut 0 bases from V and 9 bases from J; bases unmatched to any gene: 13. This CDR3 region has 18 residues. Germline V gene sequence: CDR1 MNHEY, CDR2 SVGEGT. CDR3 sequence reads: CASSYSPRIAGGLGEQFF. CDR3 sequence (DNA): TGTGCCAGCAGTTACTCCCCTCGAATAGCGGGGGGGCTGGGTGAGCAGTTCTTC.

In its sample, this clonotype was seen a few times. This chain joins TRBV28 and TRBJ2-7; D remains ambiguous. This CDR3 is 13 amino acids long. Looked up from germline, CDR1 is MDHEN and CDR2 is SYDVKM. V was shortened by 5 bases and J by 0 bases, with 8 bases between the two germline ends. CDR3 nucleotide sequence: TGTGCCAGCAGTGCCCTCCGCTCCTACGAGCAGTACGTC. Translating it yields CASSALRSYEQYV.

This clonotype has a handful of counts. The J gene is TRBJ2-5, the V gene TRBV4-3; D remains ambiguous. V dropped 2 bases and J dropped 5 bases, with 15 bases sitting between them. CDR1 is LGHNA and CDR2 is YSLEER in the germline V gene. The CDR3 spans 15 residues. This CDR3 is CASSQSSGYGETQYF. For the CDR3, the DNA is TGCGCCAGCAGCCAAAGTTCAGGATACGGGGAGACCCAGTACTTC.

This clonotype has ten or more counts. The V gene is TRBV7-6, the J gene TRBJ1-1, with TRBD1 matching 7 bases. The CDR3 contains 15 residues. CDR1 and CDR2 (germline): SGHVS, FNYEAQ. With 7 bases clipped from V and 7 bases from J, the junction kept 15 bases outside the gene matches. The chain's CDR3 is CASTSSQGPSVEAFF. The CDR3, as DNA: TGTGCCAGCACCTCGTCACAGGGGCCGTCGGTTGAAGCTTTCTTT.

This clonotype occurred a few times. The chain couples TRBV28 to TRBJ2-5, with 8 bases that match TRBD1. CDR1 is MDHEN, CDR2 SYDVKM, per germline. V dropped 3 bases and J dropped 7; count of bases not matched to a gene: 7. CDR3 size: 14 residues. The CDR3 nucleotides are TGTGCCAGCAGTTTTCAGGGGGCGTACGGGACCCAGTACTTC. This codes for CASSFQGAYGTQYF.

The chain joins TRBV7-9 to TRBJ2-3; 10 bases match TRBD1. In germline, CDR1 is SEHNR, CDR2 FQNEAQ (reference sequence). V trimming: 5 bases; J trimming: 4 bases; junction bases outside the gene matches: 9. The CDR3 covers 16 residues. CDR3 region: CASSPRDRGDADTQYF. In DNA, the CDR3 is TGTGCCAGCAGCCCCAGGGACAGGGGAGACGCAGATACGCAGTATTTT.